This T cell receptor beta chain was documented in a study of T cells in Graves' hyperthyroidism and ophthalmopathy (dated 2019 in TCRdb). About the full investigation: To identify TCR V-J signatures that set the groups apart, the researchers used a discovery cohort of 95 to 100 patients, made up of fewer than 50 with Graves' ophthalmopathy and some 58 with stable Graves' hyperthyroidism. Prospective prediction of ophthalmopathy was tested in an independent validation cohort consisting of some 20 hyperthyroidism patients and 15 to 17 patients who later progressed to ophthalmopathy. The 100 or so discovery patients were randomly split 7:3 into training and test sets. Thyroid tissue and blood T-cell repertoires from six Graves' hyperthyroidism patients were also compared in the study. After sampling, hyperthyroidism patients received methimazole starting at 30 mg daily, and ophthalmopathy patients received high-dose intravenous methylprednisolone. TCR Vbeta CDR3 sequencing of 120 to 150 peripheral blood samples (approximately 44 ophthalmopathy, under 80 hyperthyroidism and roughly 17 progressor patients) is reported in the paper.

Study-wide findings and limitations: A model built on a 13 V-J signature distinguished ophthalmopathy from stable hyperthyroidism, reaching around 88% sensitivity and around 81% specificity in cross-validation and 80%/75% in testing. Sample size was not statistically predetermined, and blinding of investigators to group allocation was not performed. Most expanded thyroid clonotypes (frequency above 0.001) were also found in blood, which suggests that blood repertoires may mirror thyroid immune responses. In validation, progression to ophthalmopathy was predicted by the model with roughly 71% sensitivity and 72% to 85% specificity, a median of around 6.5 months before onset.

Patients with uncontrolled infections, other autoimmune diseases, pregnancy or lactation were excluded. Diagnoses relied on clinical symptoms, serum thyroxine and TRAb, thyroid ultrasound and orbital computed tomography. Total RNA was extracted using Trizol reagent, and RNA quality was assessed on an Agilent 2100 Bioanalyzer. A note on this clonotype: It has no known antigen specificity. No base quality values were provided; no much bigger clone lies one nucleotide off.

The TCR beta CDR3 regions were amplified from RNA transcripts. The first round of RT-PCR for the TCR CDR3 was performed with the HTBI primer set and the Qiagen OneStep RT-PCR kit. A second multiplex PCR round built the libraries, followed by size selection and purification. The libraries were sequenced on an Illumina HiSeq2000 using paired-end 100 bp reads. Per the original workflow: SOAPnuke was used to process the raw data, throwing out any read that contained adapters or uncalled bases, had a mean Phred below 15, or lacked an exact constant-primer or identifier match. High-quality paired reads were merged with COPE v1.2.5, and unique nucleotide sequences were defined as clonotypes. MiTCR v1.1 was used to align clonotypes to the IMGT TRBV, TRBD and TRBJ reference segments. The analysis included only V-J combinations with a frequency above 0.0001, which together covered around 99% of the repertoires. A TCS score was defined as the ratio between F50 (clonal expansion) and ExV (chaos), using BLOSUM62-based TCRdist between CDR3 peptides within each V-J. Welch's t-statistics and random forest reduced roughly 530 V-J features to 13, which were used in a naive Bayes classifier (R e1071). The Morisita-Horn index was used to measure how similar the thyroid and blood repertoires were. TCRdb handled the public reads itself, with Q25 trimming in fastp and clone calling in MiXCR, and kept productive beta chains. Every entry covers one CDR3 protein and lists the most common genes and DNA from its rows. In this record, the V and J calls reflect TCRdb's handling and not the investigators' own analysis. The sample table contains roughly 500,000 distinct CDR3 sequences; only one count was recorded for 40% to 55% of them. 44% of the sample is held by the ten biggest clonotypes.

The CDR3 spans 10 residues, from the cysteine through the phenylalanine. Just the 30-base CDR3 DNA is kept, in frame starting at base 1. Looking up the germline V gene yields CDR1 ENHRY and CDR2 SYGVKD. The germline ends are 5 bases apart after V is trimmed by 6 bases and J by 6 bases. The sample consisted of peripheral blood or thyroid tissue (not recorded which). Recombination linked TRBV10-3 to TRBJ1-2; the D gene lacks a confident call. The origin of this receptor is an adult woman with Graves' disease, either hyperthyroidism or ophthalmopathy (not recorded which). The base sequence is TGTGCCATCAGGGACGATGGCTACACCTTC. Its translation reads: CAIRDDGYTF.